These 25 T cell receptor beta chains were all obtained from the same sample, sequenced in a study of blood T cell repertoires in COVID-19. Produced via immunoSEQ multiplex PCR; TCRdb's table is partial and in-frame only. The data show fewer than 350,000 clones, roughly 85% seen once. Sequenced sample: peripheral blood. These receptors came from a human donor in a cohort sampled during active COVID-19.

This sequence joins TRBV2 and TRBJ1-6, with 8 nucleotides matching TRBD1. V trimming: 8 bases; J trimming: 4 bases; junction bases outside the gene matches: 7. Germline-derived CDR1 and CDR2 are SNHLY and FYNNEI. The CDR3 is made up of 15 amino acids. The CDR3 loop is CASGEDRAYNSPLHF. CDR3 coding DNA: TGTGCCAGCGGGGAGGACAGGGCGTATAATTCACCCCTCCACTTT.

The rearrangement joins TRBV7-9 to TRBJ2-5, with 10 bases lining up with TRBD2. The germline V gene has CDR1 SEHNR and CDR2 FQNEAQ (reference sequence). This CDR3 spans 16 amino acids. V shed 2 bases, J shed 4 bases, and the junction held 7 bases outside the gene matches. The CDR3 DNA follows: TGTGCCAGCAGCTTAACGGCTAGCGGGGGTGGAGAGACCCAGTACTTC. Translating it yields CASSLTASGGGETQYF. Combining the CDR3 with reference TRBV7-9 and TRBJ2-5 gives the whole variable domain DTGVSQNPRHKITKRGQNVTFRCDPISEHNRLYWYRQTLGQGPEFLTYFQNEAQLEKSRLLSDRFSAERPKGSFSTLEIQRTEQGDSAMYLCASSLTASGGGETQYFGPGTRLLVL.

The rearrangement joins TRBV27 to TRBJ2-1; TRBD2 matches at 7 bases. CDR1 is MNHEY, CDR2 SMNVEV, per germline (reference sequence). This CDR3 contains 14 residues. The trim removed 5 bases at V and 5 bases at J, leaving 6 bases unmatched. The CDR3: CASSKAGTNNEQFF. In nucleotides, the CDR3 is TGTGCCAGCAGTAAAGCGGGGACGAACAATGAGCAGTTCTTC.

V usage is TRBV6-5 and J usage is TRBJ2-3, with TRBD1 as a possible D gene (6 bases). This CDR3 contains 16 residues. V dropped 5 bases and J dropped 1 base, with 16 bases sitting between them. Germline assignment: CDR1 MNHEY and CDR2 SVGAGI. The CDR3 loop is CASSHFRGMGTDTQYF. CDR3 nucleotides: TGTGCCAGCAGTCACTTCAGGGGAATGGGCACAGATACGCAGTATTTT.

The chain joins TRBV21-1 to TRBJ1-2; the table's D call TRBD1 went unverified against the DNA. TRBV21-1 is given as a pseudogene. The CDR3 totals 15 residues. CDR3 DNA sequence: TGTGCCAGCAGCAAAGAGCTAGTGGACACCTATGGCTACACCTTC. This encodes CASSKELVDTYGYTF.

The V and J genes are TRBV5-1 and TRBJ1-5; 10 nucleotides line up with TRBD1. The CDR3 sequence is 15 residues long. Germline assignment: CDR1 SGHRS and CDR2 YFSETQ. Losses at the gene ends were 0 bases for V and 5 bases for J; bases not matched to a gene: 2. The CDR3 region has the DNA TGCGCCAGCAGCTTGGGGACAGGGGGTGATCAGCCCCAGCATTTT. This translates into CASSLGTGGDQPQHF.

V usage is TRBV28 and J usage is TRBJ1-2; 9 bases align to TRBD1. In germline, CDR1 is MDHEN, CDR2 SYDVKM. The CDR3 consists of 15 residues. Trimming cost V 7 bases and J 4 bases; bases outside gene matches: 10. The CDR3 loop reads CASISMTGGLYGYTF. For the CDR3, the DNA is TGTGCCAGCATCTCGATGACAGGGGGGCTCTATGGCTACACCTTC.

The chain joins TRBV6-1 to TRBJ1-5; D call uncertain. CDR1 and CDR2 (germline): MNHNS, SASEGT. The CDR3 runs 13 residues. Trimming took 3 bases from V and 7 from J, leaving 10 bases between them. The CDR3 bases are TGTGCCAGCAGTGACACGGCTAGGCAGCCCCAGCATTTT. Its translation is CASSDTARQPQHF.

The chain has TRBV6-5 and TRBJ1-2; D gene ambiguous. The CDR3 covers 15 residues. The germline V gene has CDR1 MNHEY and CDR2 SVGAGI. Trimming removed 6 bases from V and 7 bases from J, with 21 bases in between. The CDR3 sequence is CASSPTRVAVAGYTF. CDR3 nucleotide sequence: TGTGCCAGCAGCCCCACCCGGGTGGCAGTTGCTGGCTACACCTTC.

The chain recombines TRBV5-1 with TRBJ2-3, with TRBD2 identical over 7 bases. The V gene's germline CDR1 is SGHRS and CDR2 YFSETQ. Unmatched junction bases numbered 8, after V lost 6 bases and J lost 1 base. The CDR3 is 15 amino acids. The CDR3 DNA follows: TGCGCCAGCACTGTAGGGCTAGCGGGCACAGATACGCAGTATTTT. As protein: CASTVGLAGTDTQYF.

Regarding this clone: Other nucleotide sequences from this sample produce the same CDR3. CDR3 nucleotides: TGTGCCTGGAGTGCCGACAGGGGCTATGGCTACACCTTC. It codes for CAWSADRGYGYTF. This sequence joins TRBV30 and TRBJ1-2, with 8 bases lining up with TRBD1. Germline V gene data show CDR1 as GTSNPN and CDR2 as SVGIG (reference sequence). There are 13 residues in the CDR3. J gave up 4 bases and V 1 base, and 2 bases lay outside the gene matches.

This rearrangement joins TRBV5-1 to TRBJ2-7; no definite D call. The CDR3 is made up of 12 amino acids. V lost 4 bases and J 6 bases, leaving 11 bases between the germline ends. Per the germline V gene, CDR1 is SGHRS and CDR2 is YFSETQ. This CDR3 is CASSLEVGEQYF. The CDR3 bases are TGCGCCAGCAGCCTCGAGGTAGGCGAGCAGTACTTC.

The chain has TRBV5-6 and TRBJ1-2; 7 positions match TRBD1. The CDR3 consists of 13 residues. After removal of 4 bases from V and 8 bases from J, the junction contained 8 bases not matched to a gene. Germline values: CDR1 SGHDT, CDR2 YYEEEE. The CDR3 DNA reads as TGTGCCAGCAGCCAGAGGGGGCCTCGGGGCTACACCTTC. Amino acids: CASSQRGPRGYTF.

The chain has TRBV11-3 and TRBJ2-7; tentatively, D is TRBD1 (6 bases). V was clipped by 4 bases and J by 4 bases, with 11 bases between them. This CDR3 is 13 amino acids long. Germline CDR1 reads SGHNT; CDR2 reads YENEEA. CDR3: CASSWTANYEQYF. In nucleotides, the CDR3 is TGTGCCAGCAGCTGGACAGCCAATTACGAGCAGTACTTC.

V is TRBV6-6 and J is TRBJ2-3, with D possibly TRBD2 on 5 matching bases. V was clipped by 4 bases and J by 2 bases, with 13 bases between them. Germline assignment: CDR1 MNHNY and CDR2 SVGAGI (reference sequence). This CDR3 spans 15 amino acids. This chain's CDR3 is CASSSRGSATDTQYF. The CDR3 DNA sequence: TGTGCCAGCAGTTCCCGGGGATCAGCCACAGATACGCAGTATTTT.

The chain couples TRBV18 to TRBJ1-6, with 8 bases lining up with TRBD1. With 3 bases clipped from V and 7 bases from J, the junction kept 5 bases outside the gene matches. Germline CDR1 and CDR2: KGHSH and LQKENI. The CDR3 totals 15 residues. The chain's CDR3 is CASSPGGQANSPLHF. Here the CDR3 DNA reads TGTGCCAGCTCACCCGGGGGACAGGCAAATTCACCCCTCCACTTT.

This chain connects TRBV9 to TRBJ2-7; D gene uncertain. The germline V gene has CDR1 SGDLS and CDR2 YYNGEE. The CDR3 length is 14 residues. Trimming took 0 bases from V and 6 from J, leaving 13 bases between them. The CDR3 here is CASSVEGRSREQYF. The CDR3 DNA reads TGTGCCAGCAGCGTAGAAGGCAGGTCCCGCGAGCAGTACTTC.

This clone was seen once. This sequence joins TRBV24-1 and TRBJ1-5; a possible D gene is TRBD1 (6 bases). The CDR3 length is 14 residues. V lost 3 bases and J lost 5, with 10 bases in between. Germline lookup yields CDR1 KGHDR and CDR2 SFDVKD. CDR3 sequence: CATSDGRGYQPQHF. DNA of the CDR3: TGTGCCACCAGTGATGGCAGGGGATATCAGCCCCAGCATTTT.

The CDR3 DNA reads TGTGCCAGCAGACGCGGACAGGGGAATGAAAAACTGTTTTTT. Protein sequence: CASRRGQGNEKLFF. The chain employs TRBV3-1 (or the pseudogene TRBV3-2) and TRBJ1-4; 9 bases fit TRBD1. Per the germline V gene, CDR1 is LGHDT and CDR2 is YNNKEL (reference sequence). The junction had 4 bases not matched to a gene; V was cut back by 6 bases and J by 5 bases. The CDR3 spans 14 residues.

The V gene is TRBV6-2 or TRBV6-3, the J gene TRBJ2-7; D call uncertain. This CDR3 is 12 amino acids long. Between the trimmed V and J ends, which lost 4 bases and 7 bases, there was a span of 11 bases. Germline CDR1 and CDR2: MNHEY and SVGEGT. The CDR3: CASSSPLREQYF. The CDR3 bases are TGTGCCAGCAGTTCCCCCCTGCGAGAGCAGTACTTC.

This chain links TRBV7-2 with TRBJ2-1; tentatively, D is TRBD2 (5 bases). CDR3 length equals 15 residues. Trimming cost V 4 bases and J 0 bases, with 10 bases left between them. Looked up from germline, CDR1 is SGHTA and CDR2 is FQGNSA. CDR3 DNA: TGTGCCAGCAGCTCGAAGCGGTTCTCCTACAATGAGCAGTTCTTC. Residues: CASSSKRFSYNEQFF.

A note on this clone: Distinct nucleotide sequences in the sample also encode this CDR3. This chain uses TRBV30 with TRBJ2-7; D is possibly TRBD1 (5 bases). V lost 3 bases and J 4 bases, leaving 7 bases between the germline ends. Germline CDR1 reads GTSNPN; CDR2 reads SVGIG (reference sequence). The CDR3 extends over 11 amino acids. The CDR3 DNA follows: TGTGCCTGGAGCGCAGGGTACGAGCAGTACTTC. Encoded protein: CAWSAGYEQYF. Supplemented by reference TRBV30 and TRBJ2-7, the full variable domain reads SQTIHQWPATLVQPVGSPLSLECTVEGTSNPNLYWYRQAAGRGLQLLFYSVGIGQISSEVPQNLSASRPQDRQFILSSKKLLLSDSGFYLCAWSAGYEQYFGPGTRLTVT.

This chain joins TRBV25-1 and TRBJ2-4, with a tentative D call TRBD1 (6 bases). CDR1 and CDR2 (germline): MGHDK, SYGVNS. This CDR3 comprises 14 residues. Trimming took off 7 bases at V and 0 bases at J, with 10 bases between the two ends. The CDR3 DNA is TGTGCCAGCACGGACAGTCTAGCCAAAAACATTCAGTACTTC. As protein: CASTDSLAKNIQYF.

The rearrangement joins TRBV5-1 to TRBJ2-6, with 11 positions matching TRBD2. This CDR3 is built from 17 residues. Per the germline V gene, CDR1 is SGHRS and CDR2 is YFSETQ. With 6 bases clipped from V and 1 base from J, the junction kept 6 bases outside the gene matches. CDR3 region: CASTELAGASGANVLTF. The CDR3, as DNA: TGCGCCAGCACCGAACTAGCGGGGGCATCTGGGGCCAACGTCCTGACTTTC.

The rearrangement joins TRBV6-5 to TRBJ2-7; TRBD2 might be the D (5 bases). Per germline, CDR1 MNHEY and CDR2 SVGAGI. The CDR3 spans 13 residues. The germline V and J ends were trimmed by 4 bases and 7 bases, with 14 bases remaining between them. CDR3 amino acids: CASSFGETGEQYF. The CDR3 DNA sequence: TGTGCCAGCAGTTTCGGGGAAACGGGGGAGCAGTACTTC.